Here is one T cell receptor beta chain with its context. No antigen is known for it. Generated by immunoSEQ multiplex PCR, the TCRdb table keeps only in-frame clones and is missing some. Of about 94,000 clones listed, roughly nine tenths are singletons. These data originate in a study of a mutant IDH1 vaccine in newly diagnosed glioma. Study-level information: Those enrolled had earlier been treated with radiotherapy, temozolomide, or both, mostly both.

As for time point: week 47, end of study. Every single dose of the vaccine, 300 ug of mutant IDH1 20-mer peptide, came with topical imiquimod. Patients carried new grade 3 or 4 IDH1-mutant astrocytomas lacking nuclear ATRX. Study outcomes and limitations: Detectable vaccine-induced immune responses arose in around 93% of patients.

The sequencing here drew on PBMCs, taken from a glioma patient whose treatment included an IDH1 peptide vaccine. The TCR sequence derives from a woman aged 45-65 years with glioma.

As DNA, the CDR3 is TGCGCCAGCAGCTTGGAGTGGCAGGGAGGGAGCTCCTATAATTCACCCCTCCACTTT. Its translation is CASSLEWQGGSSYNSPLHF. V gene TRBV5-1 combines with J gene TRBJ1-6; possible D gene TRBD1, 5 bases. The germline V gene encodes CDR1 SGHRS and CDR2 YFSETQ. V was pared by 0 bases and J by 0 bases, with 16 bases between. This CDR3 contains 19 residues.